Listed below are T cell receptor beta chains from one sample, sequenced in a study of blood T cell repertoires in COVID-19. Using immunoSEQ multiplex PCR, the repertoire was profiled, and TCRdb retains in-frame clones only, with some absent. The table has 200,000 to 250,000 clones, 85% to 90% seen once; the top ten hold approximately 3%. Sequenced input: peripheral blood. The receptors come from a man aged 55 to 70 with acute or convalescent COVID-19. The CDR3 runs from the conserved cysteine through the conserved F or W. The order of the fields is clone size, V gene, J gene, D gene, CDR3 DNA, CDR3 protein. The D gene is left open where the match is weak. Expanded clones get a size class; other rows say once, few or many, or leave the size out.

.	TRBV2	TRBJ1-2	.	TGTGCCAGCAGTGCCGACAGGTTCTATGGCTACACCTTC	CASSADRFYGYTF
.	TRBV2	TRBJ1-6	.	TGTGCCGGTCAGGGAGGGGCGGTCAATAATTCACCCCTCCACTTT	CAGQGGAVNNSPLHF
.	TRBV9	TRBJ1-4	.	TGTGCCAGCAGCGTACAGGGCACTAATGAAAAACTGTTTTTT	CASSVQGTNEKLFF
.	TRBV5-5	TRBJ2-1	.	TGTGCCAGCAGCCCAGGGCCTTCCTACAATGAGCAGTTCTTC	CASSPGPSYNEQFF
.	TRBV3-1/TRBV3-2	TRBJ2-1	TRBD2	TGTGCCAGCAGCCAAGGGCAATTAGCGGGGGGCCACAATGAGCAGTTCTTC	CASSQGQLAGGHNEQFF
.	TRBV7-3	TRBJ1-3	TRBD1	TGTGCCAGCAGCAGACAGGGTTTCTCTGGAAACACCATATATTTT	CASSRQGFSGNTIYF
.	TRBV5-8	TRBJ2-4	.	TGTGCCAGCAGCTTGTTTCAAGGGAGCGCCAAAAACATTCAGTACTTC	CASSLFQGSAKNIQYF
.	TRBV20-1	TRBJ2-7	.	TGCAGCCCCAAACGGGGGGCCGAGCAGTACTTC	CSPKRGAEQYF
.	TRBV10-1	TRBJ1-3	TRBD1	TGCGCCAGCAGTGAGTCGGGGACAGGGGGCTCTGGAAACACCATATATTTT	CASSESGTGGSGNTIYF
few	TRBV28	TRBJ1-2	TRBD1	TGTGCCACCCCGGACAGGGGGCTAGGCGGCTACACCTTC	CATPDRGLGGYTF
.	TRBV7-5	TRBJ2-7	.	TGTGCCAGAAGCTTACGTAGGGCAGGGGCCTCCTACGAGCAGTACTTC	CARSLRRAGASYEQYF
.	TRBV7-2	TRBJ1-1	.	TGTGCCAGCAGCTTGGACAGCCAGCCAGTAGCTTTCTTT	CASSLDSQPVAFF
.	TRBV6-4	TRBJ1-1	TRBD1	TGTGCCAGCAGTGCCGAGACAGGGACGGGTGAAGCTTTCTTT	CASSAETGTGEAFF
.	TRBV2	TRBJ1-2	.	TGTGCCAGCACAACAGGGCTGGGGGACTACACCTTC	CASTTGLGDYTF
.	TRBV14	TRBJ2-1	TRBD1	TGTGCCAGCAGCCAACAGGGGGTGGGTAATGAGCAGTTCTTC	CASSQQGVGNEQFF
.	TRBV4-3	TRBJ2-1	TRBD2	TGCGCCAGCAGCCAATGGAGCGGGGGATCCTACAATGAGCAGTTCTTC	CASSQWSGGSYNEQFF
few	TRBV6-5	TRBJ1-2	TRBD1	TGTGCCAGCAGCGTTGGGACAGGGAGCGCCTGGGGCTACACCTTC	CASSVGTGSAWGYTF
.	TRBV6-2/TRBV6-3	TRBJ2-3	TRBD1	TGTGCCAGCAGTCGTCAGACAGGGGGCACAGATACGCAGTATTTT	CASSRQTGGTDTQYF
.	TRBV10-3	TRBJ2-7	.	TGTGCCATCAGTGGGGGGCAGCCCCCTAACGAGCAGTACTTC	CAISGGQPPNEQYF
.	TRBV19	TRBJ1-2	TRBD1	TGTGCCAGTAGTACCCTACAGGGGGGCTATGGCTACACCTTC	CASSTLQGGYGYTF
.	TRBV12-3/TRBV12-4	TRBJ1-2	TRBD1	TGTGCCAGCAGCCCAGGGGGCACCGGCTACACCTTC	CASSPGGTGYTF
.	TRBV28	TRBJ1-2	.	TGTGCCAGCAGCCGGGACCGCGGGAGATATGGCTACACCTTC	CASSRDRGRYGYTF
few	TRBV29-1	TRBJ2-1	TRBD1	TGCAGCCTAATCGGACCCGGGACAGGGTTGGGCAATGAGCAGTTCTTC	CSLIGPGTGLGNEQFF
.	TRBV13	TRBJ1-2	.	TGTGCCAGCAGCCCCGCCTTAGAGGGTGGCTACACCTTC	CASSPALEGGYTF
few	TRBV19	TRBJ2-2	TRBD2	TGTGCCAGTAGTACCGGGACTAGCGGGGGGAACACCGGGGAGCTGTTTTTT	CASSTGTSGGNTGELFF
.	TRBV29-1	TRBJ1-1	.	TGCAGCGTTGGATGGGGGGTGAACACTGAAGCTTTCTTT	CSVGWGVNTEAFF
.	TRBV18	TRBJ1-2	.	TGTGCCAGCTCACCTTTGATGGACTCAAACTATGGCTACACCTTC	CASSPLMDSNYGYTF
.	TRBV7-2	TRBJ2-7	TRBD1	TGTGCCAGCAGCTTATCCCGGGACAGGGGGCTGAACGAGCAGTACTTC	CASSLSRDRGLNEQYF
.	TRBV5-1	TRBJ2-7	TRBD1	TGCGCCAGCAGCTTAAACCTACAGGGGACCGAGCAGTACTTC	CASSLNLQGTEQYF
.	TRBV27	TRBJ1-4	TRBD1	TGTGCCAGCAGTTTATATTGGGGACAGGGTCGAACTAATGAAAAACTGTTTTTT	CASSLYWGQGRTNEKLFF
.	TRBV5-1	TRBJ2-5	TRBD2	TGCGCCACCTCACTAGCGGGGGGCCCCGGGTCCCAGTACTTC	CATSLAGGPGSQYF
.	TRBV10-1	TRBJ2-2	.	TGCGCCAGCAGTGATGGGCTGAACACCGGGGAGCTGTTTTTT	CASSDGLNTGELFF
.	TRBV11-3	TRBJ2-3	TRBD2	TGTGCCAGCAGCTTAAGGCTAGCGGGGTCCCCAGATACGCAGTATTTT	CASSLRLAGSPDTQYF
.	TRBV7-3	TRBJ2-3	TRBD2	TGCGCCAGCAGCCTGTATCGGACAGCGGGGGGGCGGGATACGCAGTATTTT	CASSLYRTAGGRDTQYF
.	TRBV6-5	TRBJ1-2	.	TGTGCCAGCAGTTCCCCGGGGGGGCCTAACTATGGCTACACCTTC	CASSSPGGPNYGYTF
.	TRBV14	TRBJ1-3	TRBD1	TGTGCCAGCAGCCAAGATCAGGGGGTCCCTGGAAACACCATATATTTT	CASSQDQGVPGNTIYF
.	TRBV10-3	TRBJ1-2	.	TGTGCCATCAGTGAGATCCCCGGGCAGGGAACCTTC	CAISEIPGQGTF
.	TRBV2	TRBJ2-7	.	TGTGCCAGCAGTGAAACAGGGTACGAGCAGTACTTC	CASSETGYEQYF
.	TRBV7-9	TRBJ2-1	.	TGTGCCAGCATCTCTGGGGGGTCAGGGAACTACAATGAGCAGTTCTTC	CASISGGSGNYNEQFF
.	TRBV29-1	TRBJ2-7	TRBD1	TGCAGCGCCAGGACAGGGCCCTACGAGCAGTACTTC	CSARTGPYEQYF
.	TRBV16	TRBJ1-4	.	TGTGCCAGCAGCCAATTACTCCCGGTGGCGGCTGAAAAACTGTTTTTT	CASSQLLPVAAEKLFF
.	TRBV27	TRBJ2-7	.	TGTGCCAGCAGTTTGTTGGGGGGGGGCAGATACGAGCAGTACTTC	CASSLLGGGRYEQYF
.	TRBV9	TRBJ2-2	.	TGTGCCAGCAGCGTAGGGGCCGAGGGCACCGGGGAGCTGTTTTTT	CASSVGAEGTGELFF
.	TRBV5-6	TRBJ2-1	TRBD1	TGTGCCAGCAGCTTGCTGGGACAGGTTAACAATGAGCAGTTCTTC	CASSLLGQVNNEQFF
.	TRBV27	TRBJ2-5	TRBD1	TGTGCCAGCAGGGGACAGGAGGAGGGGATTAAAGAGACCCAGTACTTC	CASRGQEEGIKETQYF
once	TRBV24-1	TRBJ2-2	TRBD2	TGTGCCACCAGTGATTTACCCGGGACTAGCGGGGGGCTTAACACCGGGGAGCTGTTTTTT	CATSDLPGTSGGLNTGELFF
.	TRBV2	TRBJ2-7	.	TGTGCCAGCAGAAGGGACACCGCCTACGAGCAGTACTTC	CASRRDTAYEQYF
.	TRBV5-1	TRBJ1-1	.	TGCGCCAGCAGTATAGCGCTACTAGACACTGAAGCTTTCTTT	CASSIALLDTEAFF
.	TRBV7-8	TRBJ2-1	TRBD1	TGTGCCAGCAGCCAAAAGTTCTCACGGACAGGTCCATACAATGAGCAGTTCTTC	CASSQKFSRTGPYNEQFF
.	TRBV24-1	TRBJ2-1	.	TGTGCCACCAGACCGGGACACAACTCCTACAATGAGCAGTTCTTC	CATRPGHNSYNEQFF
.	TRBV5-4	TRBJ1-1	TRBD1	TGTGCCAGCAGCTTCGACAGGGGTGGTGGAACTGAAGCTTTCTTT	CASSFDRGGGTEAFF
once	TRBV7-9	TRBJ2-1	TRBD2	TGTGCCAGCAGCTTAACCCGGACTAGCGGGAGCTACAATGAGCAGTTCTTC	CASSLTRTSGSYNEQFF
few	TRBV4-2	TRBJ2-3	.	TGTGCCAGCAGCCAAGAGGCCCCTCCCCGCACAGATACGCAGTATTTT	CASSQEAPPRTDTQYF
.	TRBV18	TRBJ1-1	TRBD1	TGTGCCAGCTCCCCCCAACGCTCGCGACAGGGAAACACTGAAGCTTTCTTT	CASSPQRSRQGNTEAFF
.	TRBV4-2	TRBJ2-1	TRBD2	TGTGCCAGCAGCCAAGTCGGCGGGGGGAATGAGCAGTTCTTC	CASSQVGGGNEQFF
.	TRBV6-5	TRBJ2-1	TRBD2	TGTGCCAGCAGTCCTACTCGCGGGGGGAACAATGAGCAGTTCTTC	CASSPTRGGNNEQFF